This TCR beta chain was identified in a study of identifying expanded T cells in peripheral blood (dated by TCRdb to about 2019). Looking at the study overall: Technical replicates were generated by sequencing separate aliquots of the same genomic DNA pool, with four replicates compared pairwise.

Study-wide findings and limitations: The binomial model flagged roughly 1.1 differentially abundant clones between technical replicates, compared with approximately 16 over around two weeks and 19 over around four weeks. Across all healthy-donor time intervals, the beta-binomial model significantly cut both the number of clones called differentially abundant and the false-positive rate. The authors expected biological variance in healthy repertoires might increase further over much longer intervals such as months to years. In all healthy donors, the variance in clone template counts between samples taken two weeks apart rose significantly as total template count increased.

Note on this clone: Its target antigen remains unknown. The junction differs from germline at one of its ends, possibly a read error.

The immunoSEQ Assay, which relies on bias-controlled multiplex PCR amplification of genomic DNA, was used to profile TCRbeta CDR3 regions. The paper's data handling went like this. The absolute abundance of each unique TCRbeta CDR3 region was quantified after sequences were collapsed and filtered. Differential abundance was tested with two models: a binomial (Fisher-equivalent) model and a beta-binomial model that adds time-dependent variance fitted from healthy donors. Clones with fewer than 5 combined templates were excluded, and clones with Benjamini-Hochberg FDR below 0.01 were called differentially abundant. Beta-binomial variance was modeled as a function of total template count across the two samples using the form v = (b*log(k)+a)^2. Imported from immuneACCESS, the table was reduced by TCRdb to in-frame sequences with V and J called. These copies leave out some clones; in studies compared against another copy, an unresolved V gene accounts for under half, and the cause of the remainder is not known. From that table come the V and J calls and clone size; the DNA was used to work out D and trimming. The sample contains approximately 100,000 clones, approximately 90% of them found a single time. The leading ten clones occupy about 4% of the sample.

The CDR3 holds 14 amino acids from the cysteine to the phenylalanine. The DNA shown is the 42-base CDR3, in frame from base 1. The germline V gene specifies MNHNS as CDR1 and SASEGT as CDR2. During the collection period, no immune events, such as infections, were documented for the healthy donors. Healthy-donor blood repertoires served as a training cohort to calibrate time-dependent variance in a beta-binomial model of T-cell clone differential abundance. There were roughly 10 healthy donors in the training cohort, of whom 3 were female and 7 were male. The donors were between roughly 25 and 64 years old, with an average age of roughly 41 years. Whole blood was collected from each healthy donor at three time points spaced two weeks apart and obtained from a commercial supplier. Genomic DNA was extracted from unsorted whole blood for immunosequencing.

The V and J genes are TRBV6-1 and TRBJ2-2, with TRBD1 perhaps the D gene, on 5 matching bases. The receptor's source is a person between 18 and 70 years old in good health. The sequenced sample was blood. The sequence in DNA is TGTGCCAGCAGGGAAGGGGTAGACACCGGGGAGCTGTTTTTT. It specifies CASREGVDTGELFF.